A single sample is the source of the 14 T cell receptor beta chains below, sequenced in a study of cytomegalovirus exposure and HLA in healthy donors. PCR primers comprised 60 Vbeta and 13 Jbeta primers. Generated by immunoSEQ multiplex PCR, the TCRdb table keeps only in-frame clones and is missing some. Seen here are 120,000 or so clones, 65% to 80% observed once, and the top ten hold around 3.9%. Material for sequencing was PBMCs. All receptors come from a human donor in good health.

V gene TRBV2 combines with J gene TRBJ2-5; 7 bases are shared with TRBD1. The germline CDR1 and CDR2 sequences are SNHLY and FYNNEI. CDR3 length: 14 amino acids. With 5 bases clipped from V and 0 bases from J, the junction kept 3 bases outside the gene matches. The CDR3 coding sequence is TGTGCCAGCAGTAGGGACAGAAACCAAGAGACCCAGTACTTC. Translation: CASSRDRNQETQYF.

The rearrangement uses TRBV7-9 and TRBJ2-1, with TRBD2 matching over 9 bases. This CDR3 comprises 17 residues. The germline V gene has CDR1 SEHNR and CDR2 FQNEAQ (reference sequence). The V segment lost 5 bases and the J segment 4 bases; nucleotides outside the gene matches: 12. Here the CDR3 DNA reads TGTGCCAGCAGCGGCGCGGCGGGAGGGAAGGGGTACAATGAGCAGTTCTTC. It yields the protein CASSGAAGGKGYNEQFF.

The chain links TRBV6-1 to TRBJ1-1, with D tentatively TRBD1 (5 bases). This CDR3 spans 17 amino acids. Germline V lookup: CDR1 MNHNS, CDR2 SASEGT. V lost 1 base, J lost 0 bases, and 15 bases lay in between. CDR3 sequence reads: CASSEEGAGNMNTEAFF. The CDR3 region has the DNA TGTGCCAGCAGTGAAGAAGGCGCAGGGAACATGAACACTGAAGCTTTCTTT.

This chain joins TRBV28 and TRBJ2-3; D unclear. Germline V gene data show CDR1 as MDHEN and CDR2 as SYDVKM. The CDR3 spans 12 residues. V was cut by 6 bases and J by 3 bases, with 7 bases left in between. As DNA, the CDR3 is TGTGCCAGCAGAAAATTAACAGATACGCAGTATTTT. It yields the protein CASRKLTDTQYF. Filled out from reference TRBV28 and TRBJ2-3, the complete variable domain reads DVKVTQSSRYLVKRTGEKVFLECVQDMDHENMFWYRQDPGLGLRLIYFSYDVKMKEKGDIPEGYSVSREKKERFSLILESASTNQTSMYLCASRKLTDTQYFGPGTRLTVL.

The chain links TRBV10-3 to TRBJ2-2; TRBD1 agrees at 8 bases. The V segment lost 6 bases and the J segment 2 bases; nucleotides outside the gene matches: 8. From germline, CDR1 is ENHRY and CDR2 SYGVKD. The length of the CDR3 is 16 residues. CDR3 DNA sequence: TGTGCCATCAGCCCAGGGGGCTGGTACAACACCGGGGAGCTGTTTTTT. Residues: CAISPGGWYNTGELFF.

The chain carries TRBV28 and TRBJ2-3, with D possibly matching TRBD1 (6 bases). There are 15 residues in the CDR3. The germline V gene has CDR1 MDHEN and CDR2 SYDVKM. The V end lost 5 bases, the J end lost 0 bases, and 12 bases lay between the germline ends. The CDR3 reads CASSPGDRSTDTQYF. The CDR3, as DNA: TGTGCCAGCAGTCCAGGGGATAGGAGCACAGATACGCAGTATTTT.

The genes are TRBV5-1 and TRBJ1-2; D is ambiguous. The CDR3 runs 14 residues. The V end was cut by 1 base, the J end by 7 bases, with 14 bases between. The germline gives CDR1 SGHRS, CDR2 YFSETQ. For the CDR3, the DNA is TGCGCCAGCAGCTTGCGGACTGGGAAAGGTGGCTACACCTTC. Protein: CASSLRTGKGGYTF.

As concerns this clone: Germline is not matched at one junction end, which may reflect a read error. This chain connects TRBV7-9 to TRBJ2-6; D perhaps matches TRBD2 (6 bases). The CDR3 covers 14 residues. The germline V gene has CDR1 SEHNR and CDR2 FQNEAQ (reference sequence). CDR3 nucleotide sequence: TGTGCCAGCAGCTGGGACGGAGGGGCCAACGGCCTGACTTTC. Protein sequence: CASSWDGGANGLTF.

This sequence joins TRBV12-5 and TRBJ1-4; 9 nucleotides line up with TRBD1. The germline CDR1 and CDR2 sequences are LGHNT and FRNRAP. The length of the CDR3 is 13 residues. J lost 16 bases, V lost 2 bases, and 8 bases had no gene match. CDR3 protein: CASGLWGQGFKFF. DNA of the CDR3: TGTGCTAGTGGTTTGTGGGGACAGGGATTTAAGTTTTTT.

This clone was seen more than once but under ten times. The chain employs TRBV11-2 and TRBJ2-1, with 11 bases identical to TRBD2. The V and J ends lost 4 bases and 1 base, in that order; junction bases with no gene match: 3. Looked up from germline, CDR1 is SGHAT and CDR2 is FQNNGV. The CDR3 has 16 amino acids. Written as DNA, the CDR3 is TGTGCCAGCAGCTCCCGGACTAGCGGGTCCTACAATGAGCAGTTCTTC. Its protein is CASSSRTSGSYNEQFF. Combining the CDR3 with reference TRBV11-2 and TRBJ2-1 gives the whole variable domain EAGVAQSPRYKIIEKRQSVAFWCNPISGHATLYWYQQILGQGPKLLIQFQNNGVVDDSQLPKDRFSAERLKGVDSTLKIQPAKLEDSAVYLCASSSRTSGSYNEQFFGPGTRLTVL.

The chain is built from TRBV19 and TRBJ2-7; TRBD1 matches 9 bases. Germline loops: CDR1 LNHDA, CDR2 SQIVND (reference sequence). The CDR3 covers 14 residues. The trim removed 7 bases at V and 7 bases at J, leaving 11 bases unmatched. The CDR3 coding sequence is TGTGCCAGTATCGGGGACAGGGTCGTGAAAGAGCAGTACTTC. This sequence encodes CASIGDRVVKEQYF.

The chain carries TRBV6-1 and TRBJ2-5, with TRBD2 as a possible D gene (6 bases). Germline CDR1 and CDR2: MNHNS and SASEGT. The V end lost 6 bases, the J end lost 1 base, and 12 bases lay between the germline ends. The CDR3 length is 14 residues. The DNA of the CDR3 is TGTGCCAGCAGAGAGGGAGGCGGCCAAGAGACCCAGTACTTC. Protein: CASREGGGQETQYF.

The chain employs TRBV9 and TRBJ2-7; 14 positions agree with TRBD2. CDR3 length: 15 amino acids. The V and J ends lost 0 bases and 5 bases, in that order; junction bases with no gene match: 1. Germline V gene lookup returns CDR1 SGDLS and CDR2 YYNGEE. The CDR3 region is CASSVGGLAGDEQYF. The CDR3 nucleotides are TGTGCCAGCAGCGTAGGGGGACTAGCGGGAGACGAGCAGTACTTC.

The genes are TRBV6-5 and TRBJ1-3, with D perhaps matching TRBD1 (5 bases). CDR3 length: 15 amino acids. With 5 bases removed from V and 0 bases from J, the gap between germline ends came to 11 bases. CDR1 is MNHEY and CDR2 is SVGAGI in the germline V gene. CDR3 DNA sequence: TGTGCCAGCAGTAACGGGGGGAGCTCTGGAAACACCATATATTTT. It encodes CASSNGGSSGNTIYF.